A selection of T cell receptor beta chains follows, all from one sample in a study of blood T cell repertoires in COVID-19. Libraries were prepared by immunoSEQ multiplex PCR; TCRdb keeps only in-frame clonotypes and omits some of them. The sample contains about 230,000 clones, about 85% of which appear only once. The sequencing sample was made of PBMCs or T cells enriched from blood (not recorded which). Receptor source: a man aged 25-45 years who had recovered from COVID-19. Each CDR3 is given with its conserved first and last residue. Fields, in order: clone size, V gene, D gene, J gene, CDR3 DNA, CDR3 protein. The D gene is left open where the match is weak. Rows give clone size only sometimes, using once, few, many, or a class for an expanded clone.

NA	TRBV5-6	NA	TRBJ2-1	TGTGCCAGCAGCTTGCGGTTCGCAGGGTTGGAGTTCTTC	CASSLRFAGLEFF
NA	TRBV7-9	NA	TRBJ2-3	TGTGCCAGCAGCTTAGTTCAGGGTGGCACAGATACGCAGTATTTT	CASSLVQGGTDTQYF
NA	TRBV3-1/TRBV3-2	TRBD2	TRBJ2-7	TGTGCCAGCAGCCACTTTCTAGCGGGGGCGGTCTACGAGCAGTACTTC	CASSHFLAGAVYEQYF
NA	TRBV5-1	NA	TRBJ1-2	TGCGCCAGCAGCTTGGCCACTGAAAAACCTAACTATGGCTACACCTTC	CASSLATEKPNYGYTF
few	TRBV7-4	NA	TRBJ1-5	TGTGCCACCACCGACGGATACGGGGGGGGGAGCAATCAGCCCCAGCATTTT	CATTDGYGGGSNQPQHF
NA	TRBV5-4	NA	TRBJ2-5	TGTGCCAGCAGCTCGATCGGACAGCAAGAGACCCAGTACTTC	CASSSIGQQETQYF
NA	TRBV18	NA	TRBJ1-4	TGTGCCAGCTCACCAGGACGGGGATTGGTTGAAAAACTGTTTTTT	CASSPGRGLVEKLFF
once	TRBV7-8	TRBD1	TRBJ1-6	TGTGCGGTATTAAAGGACAGGGGTGGCTCACCCCTCCACTTT	CAVLKDRGGSPLHF
few	TRBV29-1	NA	TRBJ2-1	TGCAGCGTTGAGGTGGACTATTACAATGAGCAGTTCTTC	CSVEVDYYNEQFF
NA	TRBV9	TRBD2	TRBJ2-1	TGTGCCAGCAGCGCTCCCCGGACTAGCGGGGGGGCTCAGAATGAGCAGTTCTTC	CASSAPRTSGGAQNEQFF
NA	TRBV19	NA	TRBJ1-1	TGTGCCAGTAGTATAGATCGACTCTCAACAGGGTCAACGAACACTGAAGCTTTCTTT	CASSIDRLSTGSTNTEAFF
NA	TRBV5-1	NA	TRBJ2-3	TGCGCCAGCAGCGTACAGGGGAGGCGCACAGATACGCAGTATTTT	CASSVQGRRTDTQYF
NA	TRBV7-2	NA	TRBJ2-7	TGTGCCAGCAGCTTAGTCTTCCGTCAGGGGACACAAGACTTC	CASSLVFRQGTQDF
NA	TRBV5-4	TRBD1	TRBJ2-2	TGTGCCAGCAGCCCAGACAGGGCGGGCACCGGGGAGCTGTTTTTT	CASSPDRAGTGELFF
NA	TRBV2	TRBD1	TRBJ1-1	TGTGCCAGCCGGACAGGGGGGACTGAAGCTTTCTTT	CASRTGGTEAFF
NA	TRBV19	TRBD1	TRBJ2-5	TGTGCCAGTAGGACGACAGGGGGAAAGACCCAGTACTTC	CASRTTGGKTQYF
NA	TRBV11-2	TRBD1	TRBJ2-1	TGTGCCAGCAGCCCATTCCGGGACAGGGAAGACAATGAGCAGTTCTTC	CASSPFRDREDNEQFF
NA	TRBV12-5	NA	TRBJ2-5	TGTGCTAGTGCTAAGACAGGAATGTCCCAGTACTTC	CASAKTGMSQYF
NA	TRBV6-5	TRBD1	TRBJ1-1	TGTGCCAGCACTATAACAGGGGAAGGAGCTGAAGCTTTCTTT	CASTITGEGAEAFF
NA	TRBV5-4	TRBD1	TRBJ2-7	TGTGCCAGCAGCTTAGGGGACAGGCAGAGGGACGAGCAGTACTTC	CASSLGDRQRDEQYF
NA	TRBV30	NA	TRBJ2-5	TGTGCCTGGAGCTGGGACGGGGGGACCCAGTACTTC	CAWSWDGGTQYF
NA	TRBV10-3	TRBD1	TRBJ2-2	TGTGCCATCAGTGAGTCACGACGGGACAGGGGGAACACCGGGGAGCTGTTTTTT	CAISESRRDRGNTGELFF
NA	TRBV27	TRBD1	TRBJ2-2	TGTGCCAGACAAAACAGGGGGCGGACGAACACCGGGGAGCTGTTTTTT	CARQNRGRTNTGELFF
NA	TRBV28	TRBD1	TRBJ2-7	TGTGCCAGCAGTTTGTCCACAGGGGGGTGGTCTACCCGCGAGCAGTACTTC	CASSLSTGGWSTREQYF
NA	TRBV6-1	NA	TRBJ1-6	TGTGCCAGCAGTGAATTTCAGGGCACAAATTCACCCCTCCACTTT	CASSEFQGTNSPLHF
NA	TRBV1	NA	TRBJ2-3	TGCACCAGCAGCCAAGATAAAGCCCTTAGCACAGATACGCAGTATTTT	CTSSQDKALSTDTQYF
NA	TRBV7-3	TRBD2	TRBJ2-1	TGTGCCAGCAGCATCGAGGGCTTTTACGGGGGGGCTTCCCACAATGAGCAGTTCTTC	CASSIEGFYGGASHNEQFF
once	TRBV5-4	NA	TRBJ2-2	TGTGCCAGCCCTTGGGCCCTTGCCGGGGAGCTGTTTTTT	CASPWALAGELFF
once	TRBV4-3	TRBD2	TRBJ2-5	TGCGCCAGCAGCCAAGGCGTAGCGGGTAGGGAGACCCAGTACTTC	CASSQGVAGRETQYF
NA	TRBV19	NA	TRBJ1-1	TGTGCCATAAAGCAGGGGAAGAACACTGAAGCTTTCTTT	CAIKQGKNTEAFF
NA	TRBV7-3	TRBD1	TRBJ1-1	TGTGCCAGCAGGCAACAGGGGGACACTGAAGCTTTCTTT	CASRQQGDTEAFF
NA	TRBV7-2	NA	TRBJ1-1	TGTGCCAGCAGCTTAGATAAGGGGAGGACTGAAGCTTTCTTT	CASSLDKGRTEAFF
NA	TRBV11-2	NA	TRBJ1-1	TGTGCCAGCAGCTCCTACCCCCGGGTCAGCCGATTTGAAGCTTTCTTT	CASSSYPRVSRFEAFF
NA	TRBV10-3	NA	TRBJ2-3	TGTGCCATCAGTGAGGAGTTTGGTACAGGACAGAGTAGCTATTTT	CAISEEFGTGQSSYF
few	TRBV7-9	TRBD1	TRBJ1-1	TGTGCCAGCAGCCCGAGGGACAGGGGGGCTTTCTTT	CASSPRDRGAFF
NA	TRBV7-8	TRBD2	TRBJ2-7	TGTGCCAGCTCACAATCCGGGGGGGGCCTTCGGGGCCGGTCCTACGAGCAGTACTTC	CASSQSGGGLRGRSYEQYF
few	TRBV15	NA	TRBJ2-5	TGTGCCACCAGCAGGGCCGGGACTCCAGAGGCCCAGTACTTC	CATSRAGTPEAQYF
NA	TRBV5-1	NA	TRBJ2-7	TGCGCCAGCAGCTTGGAGGCAGGGGGGACTTACGAGCAGTACTTC	CASSLEAGGTYEQYF
NA	TRBV2	NA	TRBJ1-1	TGTGCCAGCAGTGAATTAGCAACTACTGAAGCTTTCTTT	CASSELATTEAFF
NA	TRBV24-1	NA	TRBJ2-1	TGTGCCACCGGATCCGGGTCCTACAATGAGCAGTTCTTC	CATGSGSYNEQFF
NA	TRBV30	NA	TRBJ1-4	TGTGCCTGGAGTGATGGGCAGGGAGGAGAAAAACTGTTTTTT	CAWSDGQGGEKLFF
NA	TRBV27	TRBD1	TRBJ1-4	TGTGCCAGCAGAGATACGGGACAGGGCGGTGAAAAACTGTTTTTT	CASRDTGQGGEKLFF
NA	TRBV29-1	TRBD2	TRBJ2-7	TGCAGCGCCACGGGACTAGCGGGATTCTACGAGCAGTACTTC	CSATGLAGFYEQYF
NA	TRBV10-3	TRBD1	TRBJ1-1	TGTGCCATCAGCGGACACGGACAGGAAAAGGGAAAGGGCACTGAAGCTTTCTTT	CAISGHGQEKGKGTEAFF
NA	TRBV24-1	NA	TRBJ2-3	TGTGCCACCAGTGATCCACTAGCAGATACGCAGTATTTT	CATSDPLADTQYF
NA	TRBV10-1	NA	TRBJ2-7	TGCGCCAGCAGTGAGTCGTCCGGCGCCGACCGAAAGACACAGAACTTC	CASSESSGADRKTQNF
once	TRBV6-2/TRBV6-3	TRBD1	TRBJ1-6	TGTGCCAGCAGCCAAGACAGGGCAAATTCACCCCTCCACTTT	CASSQDRANSPLHF
NA	TRBV28	TRBD1	TRBJ1-5	TGTGCCAGCAGTGGGACAGCCTTCACCTCAGCTGTGCATTTT	CASSGTAFTSAVHF
NA	TRBV11-2	TRBD2	TRBJ2-7	TGTGCCAGCAGCTTAGCTGGCGGGAGGGACTACGAGCAGTACTTC	CASSLAGGRDYEQYF
few	TRBV20-1	NA	TRBJ1-3	TGCAGTGCTAGTAGGGAAACAGGGATCGGAAACACCATATATTTT	CSASRETGIGNTIYF
NA	TRBV11-2	TRBD2	TRBJ2-1	TGTGCCAGCAGCTTATCTAGCGGGGGTAGTTATGAGCAGTTCTTC	CASSLSSGGSYEQFF
NA	TRBV9	NA	TRBJ2-2	TGTGCCAGCAGCGCCCAGGGCGGCTTGGCCGCCGGGGAGCTGTTTTTT	CASSAQGGLAAGELFF